The 9 T cell receptor beta chains listed next were all sequenced from one sample in a study of cytomegalovirus exposure and HLA in healthy donors. A multiplex PCR was run with 60 Vbeta primers and 13 Jbeta primers. Repertoires were generated with immunoSEQ multiplex PCR, while TCRdb's copy carries only in-frame clones and drops some. The profile shows around 150,000 clones, approximately 61% of them singletons. Material for sequencing was PBMCs. The receptor set was obtained from a human donor in good health.

This sequence joins TRBV5-6 and TRBJ1-2; 7 nucleotides align to TRBD1. The CDR3 is made up of 13 amino acids. Germline V gives CDR1 SGHDT, CDR2 YYEEEE. J lost 8 bases, V lost 4 bases, and 8 bases had no gene match. Here the CDR3 reads CASSLDRTIGYTF. The CDR3 DNA is TGTGCCAGCAGCCTGGACAGGACGATAGGCTACACCTTC.

The V and J genes are TRBV9 and TRBJ2-2; TRBD2 is a possible D gene (6 bases). Trimming left V 0 bases short and J 9 bases short, with 9 bases between. The germline CDR1 and CDR2 sequences are SGDLS and YYNGEE. This CDR3 contains 13 residues. CDR3 amino acids: CASSVGAGRELFF. CDR3 DNA sequence: TGTGCCAGCAGCGTAGGGGCGGGGAGGGAGCTGTTTTTT. The variable domain in full, with the rest retrieved from reference TRBV9 and TRBJ2-2, is DSGVTQTPKHLITATGQRVTLRCSPRSGDLSVYWYQQSLDQGLQFLIQYYNGEERAKGNILERFSAQQFPDLHSELNLSSLELGDSALYFCASSVGAGRELFFGEGSRLTVL.

This clone was seen only a few times. The chain joins TRBV19 to TRBJ1-5, with 7 positions matching TRBD1. The ends lost 3 bases at V and 4 bases at J; junction bases unmatched: 6. This CDR3 region has 15 residues. Germline lookup yields CDR1 LNHDA and CDR2 SQIVND (reference sequence). The CDR3 protein is CASSMSGQSNQPQHF. For the CDR3, the DNA is TGTGCCAGTAGTATGTCGGGACAGTCGAATCAGCCCCAGCATTTT.

This clone was found a few times. The chain is built from TRBV19 and TRBJ2-7, with 8 bases identical to TRBD1. V lost 4 bases to trimming and J lost 7 bases; unmatched junction nucleotides: 9. This CDR3 region has 14 residues. The V gene's germline CDR1 is LNHDA and CDR2 SQIVND (reference sequence). The CDR3 region has the DNA TGTGCCAGTAGTACTGGACAGGGATCGGGGGAGCAGTACTTC. It codes for CASSTGQGSGEQYF.

The gene calls are TRBV28 and TRBJ2-1; tentatively, D is TRBD2 (6 bases). From germline, CDR1 is MDHEN and CDR2 SYDVKM. This CDR3 has 15 residues. The V end lost 6 bases, the J end lost 2 bases, and 14 bases lay between the germline ends. The CDR3 reads CASSTPGVTYNEQFF. CDR3 sequence (DNA): TGTGCCAGCAGCACCCCGGGGGTCACCTACAATGAGCAGTTCTTC.

The rearrangement uses TRBV18 and TRBJ2-4; 9 positions match TRBD1. Germline values: CDR1 KGHSH, CDR2 LQKENI. The V segment lost 3 bases and the J segment 8 bases; nucleotides outside the gene matches: 14. The CDR3 spans 17 residues. In nucleotides, the CDR3 is TGTGCCAGCTCACCCTTAGTAGGGCGGACAGGGGAGGACATTCAGTACTTC. It translates to CASSPLVGRTGEDIQYF.

The chain uses TRBV18 and TRBJ1-2; TRBD1 agrees at 7 bases. Germline V gene lookup returns CDR1 KGHSH and CDR2 LQKENI. The V segment lost 10 bases and the J segment 3 bases; nucleotides outside the gene matches: 5. This CDR3 comprises 12 residues. The CDR3 loop reads CATRQGDYGYTF. As DNA, the CDR3 is TGTGCCACCCGACAGGGCGACTATGGCTACACCTTC.

The chain is built from TRBV25-1 and TRBJ2-1; D perhaps matches TRBD2 (6 bases). CDR1 and CDR2 from the germline V gene are MGHDK and SYGVNS. V was shortened by 5 bases and J by 10 bases, with 18 bases between the two germline ends. There are 14 residues in the CDR3. The CDR3, as DNA: TGTGCCAGCAGTTTTGGCTCGGGACTGTACGAGCAGTTCTTC. Encoded protein: CASSFGSGLYEQFF. The variable domain in full, with the rest retrieved from reference TRBV25-1 and TRBJ2-1, is EADIYQTPRYLVIGTGKKITLECSQTMGHDKMYWYQQDPGMELHLIHYSYGVNSTEKGDLSSESTVSRIRTEHFPLTLESARPSHTSQYLCASSFGSGLYEQFFGPGTRLTVL.

V is TRBV18 and J is TRBJ2-5; TRBD2 matches at 14 bases. Germline lookup yields CDR1 KGHSH and CDR2 LQKENI. V shed 6 bases and J 1 base; nucleotides not matched to a gene: 7. The CDR3 runs 17 residues. As DNA, the CDR3 is TGTGCCAGCTCCCCAGGGACTAGCGGGAGCGGCCAAGAGACCCAGTACTTC. Protein product: CASSPGTSGSGQETQYF.